This T cell receptor (beta chain) is from a study of graft-versus-host responses after intestinal transplantation. As for the study in general: Once they had received anti-thymocyte globulin induction, all recipients took tacrolimus and steroids for about 3 years.

Whole-study results and caveats: The highest levels of circulating GvH clones went along with early declines in HvG clones after transplant.

TCRdb's table, derived via immunoSEQ multiplex PCR, lists solely in-frame clones and lacks some. The sample has tens of thousands of clones, about 93% seen once. As concerns this clone: Its target is unknown.

This receptor was obtained from a human patient who received an intestinal transplant, so some T cells may come from the graft donor. The starting material was PBMCs, obtained 16 days after intestinal transplant.

DNA of the CDR3: TGCGCCAGCAGCCAAGCGGGGGGCTCTGGAAACACCATATATTTT. The encoded protein is CASSQAGGSGNTIYF. The chain uses TRBV4-1 and TRBJ1-3; a weak D match, TRBD1 (5 bases). Trimming took off 1 base at V and 0 bases at J, with 7 bases between the two ends. The CDR3 contains 15 residues. Germline-derived CDR1 and CDR2 are MGHRA and YSYEKL.